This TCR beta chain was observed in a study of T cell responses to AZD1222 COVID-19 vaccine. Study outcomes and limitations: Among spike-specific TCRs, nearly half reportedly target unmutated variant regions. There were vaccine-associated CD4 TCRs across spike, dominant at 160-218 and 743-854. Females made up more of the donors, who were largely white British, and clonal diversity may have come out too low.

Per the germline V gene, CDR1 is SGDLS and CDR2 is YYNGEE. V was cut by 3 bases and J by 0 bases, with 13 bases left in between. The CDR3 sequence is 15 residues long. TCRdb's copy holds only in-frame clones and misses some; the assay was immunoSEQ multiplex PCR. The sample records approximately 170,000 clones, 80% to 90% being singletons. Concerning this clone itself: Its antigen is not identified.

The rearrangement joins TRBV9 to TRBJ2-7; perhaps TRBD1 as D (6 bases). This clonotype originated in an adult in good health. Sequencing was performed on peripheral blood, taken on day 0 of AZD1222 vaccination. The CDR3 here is CASSADSSNSYEQYF. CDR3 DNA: TGTGCCAGCAGCGCGGACAGTTCTAACTCCTACGAGCAGTACTTC. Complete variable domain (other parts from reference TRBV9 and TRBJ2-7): DSGVTQTPKHLITATGQRVTLRCSPRSGDLSVYWYQQSLDQGLQFLIQYYNGEERAKGNILERFSAQQFPDLHSELNLSSLELGDSALYFCASSADSSNSYEQYFGPGTRLTVT.